The TCR beta chain described here comes from a study of shared clonotypes between healthy human individuals. Study-level information: The composition of the donors was a couple of women and a few men aged 18 to 49.

The trim removed 8 bases at V and 1 base at J, leaving 10 bases unmatched. Germline loops: CDR1 MDHEN, CDR2 SYDVKM. This CDR3 spans 16 amino acids. Notes on this clone: The antigen is undetermined.

Overall study findings and caveats: Sampling covered nothing but blood. Tissue TCR repertoires likely differ from those found in blood.

Libraries were prepared by immunoSEQ multiplex PCR; TCRdb keeps only in-frame clonotypes and omits some of them. The sample contains millions of clones, 85% to 95% of which appear only once. CD45RA-negative memory and CD45RA+ naive subsets were split from the CD4+ cells. The V gene is TRBV28, the J gene TRBJ1-3; 8 bases fit TRBD1. The sequence came from a man in his late teens or twenties in good health. Some clones in this sample may be carry-over from other donors' samples. What was sequenced was naive CD4+ T cells from PBMCs. Subset noted: CD45RA+ positively selected. CDR3 sequence: CASARAGDRSGNTIYF. The CDR3, as DNA: TGTGCCAGCGCTCGGGCGGGGGACAGGTCTGGAAACACCATATATTTT.